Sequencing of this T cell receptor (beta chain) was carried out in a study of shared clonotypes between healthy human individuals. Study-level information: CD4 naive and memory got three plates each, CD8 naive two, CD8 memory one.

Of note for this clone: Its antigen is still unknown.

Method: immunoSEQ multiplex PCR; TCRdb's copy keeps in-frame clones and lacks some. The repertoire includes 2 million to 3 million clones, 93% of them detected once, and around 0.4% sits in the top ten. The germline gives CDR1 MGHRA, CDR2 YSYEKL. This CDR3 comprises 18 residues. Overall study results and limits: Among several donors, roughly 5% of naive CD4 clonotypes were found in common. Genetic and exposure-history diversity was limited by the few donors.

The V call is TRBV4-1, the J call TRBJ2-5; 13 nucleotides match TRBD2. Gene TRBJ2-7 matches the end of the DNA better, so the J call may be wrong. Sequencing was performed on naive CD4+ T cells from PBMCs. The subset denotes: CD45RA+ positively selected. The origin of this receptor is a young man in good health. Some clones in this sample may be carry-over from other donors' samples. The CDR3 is CASSSGQLGTSGTYEQYF. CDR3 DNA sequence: TGCGCCAGCAGCTCTGGACAGCTTGGGACTAGCGGGACCTACGAGCAGTACTTC.